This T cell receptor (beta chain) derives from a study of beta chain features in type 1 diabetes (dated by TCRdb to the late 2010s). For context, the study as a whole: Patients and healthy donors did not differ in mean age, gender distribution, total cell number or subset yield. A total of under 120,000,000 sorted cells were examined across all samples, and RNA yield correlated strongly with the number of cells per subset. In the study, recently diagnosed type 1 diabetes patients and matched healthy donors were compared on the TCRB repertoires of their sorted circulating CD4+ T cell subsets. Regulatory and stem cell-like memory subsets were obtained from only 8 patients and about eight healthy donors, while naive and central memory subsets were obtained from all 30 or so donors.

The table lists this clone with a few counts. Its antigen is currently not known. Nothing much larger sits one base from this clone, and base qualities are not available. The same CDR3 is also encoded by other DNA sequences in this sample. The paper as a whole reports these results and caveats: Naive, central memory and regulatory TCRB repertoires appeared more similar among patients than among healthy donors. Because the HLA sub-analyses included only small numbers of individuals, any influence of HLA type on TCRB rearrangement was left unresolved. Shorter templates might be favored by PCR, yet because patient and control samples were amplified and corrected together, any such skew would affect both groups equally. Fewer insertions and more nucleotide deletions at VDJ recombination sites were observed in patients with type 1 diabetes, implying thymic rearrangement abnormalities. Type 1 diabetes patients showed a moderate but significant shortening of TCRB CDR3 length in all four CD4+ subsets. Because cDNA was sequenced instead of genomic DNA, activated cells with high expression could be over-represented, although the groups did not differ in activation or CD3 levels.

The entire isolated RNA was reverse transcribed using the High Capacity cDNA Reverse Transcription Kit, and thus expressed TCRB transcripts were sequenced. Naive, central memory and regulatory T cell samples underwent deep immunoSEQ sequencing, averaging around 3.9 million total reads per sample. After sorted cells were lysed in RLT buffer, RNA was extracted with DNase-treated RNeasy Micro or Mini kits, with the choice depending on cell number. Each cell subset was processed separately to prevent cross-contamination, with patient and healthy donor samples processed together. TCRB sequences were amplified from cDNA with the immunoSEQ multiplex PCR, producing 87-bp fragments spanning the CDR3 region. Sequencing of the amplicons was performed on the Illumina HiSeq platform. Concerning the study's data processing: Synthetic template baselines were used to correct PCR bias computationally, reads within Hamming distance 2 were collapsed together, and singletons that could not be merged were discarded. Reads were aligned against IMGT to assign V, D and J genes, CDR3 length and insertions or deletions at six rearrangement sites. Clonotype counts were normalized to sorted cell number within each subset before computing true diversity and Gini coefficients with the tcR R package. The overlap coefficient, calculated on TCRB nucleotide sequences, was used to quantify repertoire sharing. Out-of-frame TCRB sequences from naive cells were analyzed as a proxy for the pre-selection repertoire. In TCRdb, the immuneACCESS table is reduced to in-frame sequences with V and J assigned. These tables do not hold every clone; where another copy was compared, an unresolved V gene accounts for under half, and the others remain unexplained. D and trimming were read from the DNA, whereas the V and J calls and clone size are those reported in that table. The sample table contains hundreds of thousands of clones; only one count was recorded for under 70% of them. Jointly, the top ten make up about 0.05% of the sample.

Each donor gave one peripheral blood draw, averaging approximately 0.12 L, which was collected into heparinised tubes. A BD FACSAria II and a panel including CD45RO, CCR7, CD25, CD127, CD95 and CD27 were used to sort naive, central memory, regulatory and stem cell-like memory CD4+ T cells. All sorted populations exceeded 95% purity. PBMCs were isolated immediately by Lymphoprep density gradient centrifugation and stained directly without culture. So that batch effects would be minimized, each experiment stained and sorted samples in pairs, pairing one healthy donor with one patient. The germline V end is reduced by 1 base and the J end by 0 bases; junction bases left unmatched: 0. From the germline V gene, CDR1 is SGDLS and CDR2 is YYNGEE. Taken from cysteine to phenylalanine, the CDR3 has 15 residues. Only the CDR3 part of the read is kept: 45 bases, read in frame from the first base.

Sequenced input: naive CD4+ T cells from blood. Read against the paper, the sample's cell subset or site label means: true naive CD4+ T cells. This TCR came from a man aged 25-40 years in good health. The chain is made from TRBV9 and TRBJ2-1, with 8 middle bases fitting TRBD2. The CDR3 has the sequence CASSVSGSSYNEQFF. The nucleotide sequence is TGTGCCAGCAGCGTAAGCGGGAGCTCCTACAATGAGCAGTTCTTC.